The sequence of this TCR beta chain was determined in a study of CXCR3-negative and CXCR3-positive naive CD8 T cells. General study points: Hydrophobicity was higher for TRB CDR3s found in CXCR3-positive naive cells than in CXCR3-negative naive cells. Researchers reported similar TRBV-TRBJ usage in naive CXCR3-negative and CXCR3-positive cells, though memory differed.

All TRB cDNA libraries came from 5' RACE performed with UMI labels. TCRdb reworked the 5' RACE reads into one entry per CDR3 protein, no DNA. The sample has approximately 96,000 distinct CDR3 sequences; the top ten hold approximately 0.99%. For this clonotype: The antigen is undetermined.

This CDR3 is built from 14 residues. Looked up from germline, CDR1 is MNHEY and CDR2 is SMNVEV (reference sequence). J is TRBJ1-2 and V is TRBV27; no DNA is available, so the TRBD1 call from TCRdb remains unchecked. The origin of this receptor is a human donor in good health. Some clones in this sample may be carry-over from other donors' samples. Sequences were obtained from naive CXCR3+ CD8+ T cells from blood. Subset here: CD45RO-CCR7+CD27+CD95- naive CD8+ T cells expressing CXCR3 (TNR3+). The CDR3 sequence: CASSLSPGSYGYTF.